This T cell receptor beta chain was obtained from a study of shared clonotypes between healthy human individuals (dated by TCRdb to about 2020). As for the study more broadly: A couple of women and three men aged 18 to 49 years were included in the cohort. Libraries were prepared and TCR repertoires were sequenced by different laboratories using diverse techniques, in order to increase sequencing depth and limit assay-specific biases. To estimate repertoire size and how much clonotypes are shared between individuals, the study performed deep sequencing of blood TCR repertoires from a handful of healthy adults. For each donor, CD4 naive and CD4 memory were each run on three plates, CD8 naive on two plates, and CD8 memory on one plate. Each donor's leukapheresis produced roughly between roughly 0.9 and 9 billion PBMCs. Beyond this particular receptor, the publication reports: Sampling was restricted to blood, and TCR repertoires in tissues likely differ from the TCR repertoires found in blood. Higher generation probabilities were observed for clonotypes shared by all four sorted-subset donors than for non-shared clonotypes. Because the study included a small number of donors, the genetic and exposure-history diversity represented was limited. Estimated clonotype richness was generally larger for naive than for memory subsets. Across several donors, roughly 5% of naive CD4, around 3.5% of naive CD8, under 2.5% of memory CD4, and approximately 0.4% of memory CD8 clonotypes were shared. Incomplete sequencing was indicated by rarefaction of sorted-subset datasets, despite the large sequencing depth. Pairwise subsampling indicated that sequencing depth was expected to affect the degree of clonotype sharing among donors.

Comments on this clone: Its antigen is still unknown. No clone much larger than this one lies a single base away; base qualities are absent.

The donors were healthy, HIV-negative adults who had no recently reported acute infections or vaccinations. Only Caucasian adults living in Nashville, Tennessee, USA were represented among the donors. CD4+ T cells were enriched by magnetic negative selection, after which naive cells were positively selected on CD45RA and the negative fraction was taken as the memory subset. Blood was obtained by leukapheresis, after which PBMCs were separated by Ficoll-Histopaque density gradient centrifugation and cryopreserved in liquid nitrogen vapor phase. Analytical flow cytometry was used to check the purity and quantity of each magnetically sorted T cell population. From each sorted fraction, genomic DNA was isolated and quantified by UV absorbance on a Nanodrop 2000c. Using the deep immunoSEQ assay, multiplex PCR amplified TCR CDR3 regions from genomic DNA. Extracted genomic DNA from each cell subset was spread evenly across all wells of several immunoSEQ 96-well plates, with each plate serving as a replicate. Each replicate PCR for sorted subsets received approximately 200 ng genomic DNA, equal to about 30,000 T cell genomes. The purified libraries were quantified using a Qubit 3.0 fluorometer, sized with a Bioanalyzer 2100, and then quantified again using the KAPA Library Quantification kit. Every immunoSEQ 96-well plate was sequenced on a dedicated single-read 150-cycle Illumina NextSeq 550 flow cell. From the authors' description of their analysis: Because the immunoSEQ output included only junctional sequences and no quality scores, the filtering could not be the same as the filtering used for full-length reads. To assign V/J genes and CDR3, sequences were annotated against IMGT germline references using PyIR, a Python wrapper for IgBLAST v1.9. Reads were filtered out if the reads had weak V/J assignments (E-value above 1e-6), no CDR3, stop codons, out-of-frame junctions, or ambiguous translated residues. A V3J clonotype was defined by an identical inferred V gene, J gene, and CDR3 amino acid sequence. Percentage overlap between repertoires was computed as shared unique clonotypes divided by the size of the smaller repertoire. Richness of each repertoire was evaluated using RTK rarefaction, the Chao1 estimator, and Recon v2.1 estimates of unobserved clonotypes. OLGA was used to compute generation probabilities for all TCRbeta clonotypes that the gDNA method yielded from a few donors. TCRdb took over this immuneACCESS table, retaining in-frame rearrangements with V and J assigned. Such tables are incomplete; in checked studies, under half of the missing clones stem from an unresolved V gene, and the remainder is unexplained. That table supplies the V and J calls and clone size; D and trimming were determined from the DNA. In all, the sample holds about 1.5 million clones, and around 98% of those were seen once. Of the sample, around 0.45% falls within the top ten clones.

V was cut back by 3 bases and J by 1 base, leaving a gap of 13 bases between them. CDR1 and CDR2 were assigned from the germline V gene as MNHNS and SASEGT. The CDR3, cysteine through phenylalanine, is 15 amino acids long. The DNA shown is the 45-base CDR3, in frame from base 1. This TCR came from a man younger than 40 in good health. The chain was built from TRBV6-1 and TRBJ2-7; TRBD2 is a possible D gene, resting on 6 matching bases. The material sequenced was naive CD4+ T cells sorted from blood. Taken with the paper, the label for cell subset or site translates to: CD45RA+ positively selected. In nucleotides, the sequence is TGTGCCAGCAGTGAGGAGGGACTGAAATCCTACGAGCAGTACTTC. The resulting protein is CASSEEGLKSYEQYF.